This T cell receptor (beta chain) is drawn from a study of cytomegalovirus exposure and HLA in healthy donors. The wider study: Counted in an early data release were approximately 85 million unique TCRs from HLA-typed donors.

PCR employed 60 Vbeta and 13 Jbeta primers. TCRdb's table, derived via immunoSEQ multiplex PCR, lists solely in-frame clones and lacks some. The sample yields 95,000 to 150,000 clones, around 74% seen once. Study observations and caveats: Immune exposure was documented only through CMV serostatus. When presence/absence was analysed, sequencing depth was taken to be roughly uniform across donors.

Comment on this clone: The antigen is undetermined.

Trimming took 4 bases from V and 6 from J; bases not matched to a gene: 11. CDR1 SGDLS and CDR2 YYNGEE come from the germline V gene. This CDR3 is built from 15 residues. The sample was PBMCs. The chain joins TRBV9 to TRBJ2-7; 9 positions agree with TRBD2. The receptor comes from a man aged 55 to 70 in good health and CMV-seropositive. The CDR3 here is CASSSGIAGVGEQYF. For the CDR3, the DNA is TGTGCCAGCAGCTCCGGGATAGCGGGAGTAGGCGAGCAGTACTTC.